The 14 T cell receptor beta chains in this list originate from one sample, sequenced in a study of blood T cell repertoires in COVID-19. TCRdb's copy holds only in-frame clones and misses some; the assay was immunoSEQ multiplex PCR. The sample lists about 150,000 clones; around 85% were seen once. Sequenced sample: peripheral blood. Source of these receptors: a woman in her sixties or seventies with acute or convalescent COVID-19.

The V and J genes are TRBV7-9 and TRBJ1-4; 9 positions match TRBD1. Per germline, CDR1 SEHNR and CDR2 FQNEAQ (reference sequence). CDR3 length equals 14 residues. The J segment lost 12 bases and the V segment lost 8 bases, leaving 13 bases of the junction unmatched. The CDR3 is CASLSSGQGHQLFF. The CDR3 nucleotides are TGTGCCAGCCTAAGCAGCGGACAGGGGCATCAACTGTTTTTT.

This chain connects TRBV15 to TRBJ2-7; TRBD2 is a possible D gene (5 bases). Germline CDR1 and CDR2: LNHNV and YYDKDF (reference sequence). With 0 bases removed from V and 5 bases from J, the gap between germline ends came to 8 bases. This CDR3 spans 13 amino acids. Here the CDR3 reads CATSRDMEDEQYF. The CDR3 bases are TGTGCCACCAGCAGAGACATGGAGGACGAGCAGTACTTC.

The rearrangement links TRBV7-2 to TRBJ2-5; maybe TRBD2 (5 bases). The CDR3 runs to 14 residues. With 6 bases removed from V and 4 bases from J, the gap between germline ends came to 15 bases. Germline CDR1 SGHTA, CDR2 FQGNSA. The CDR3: CASRPDARGETQYF. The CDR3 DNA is TGTGCCAGCAGGCCCGACGCACGGGGAGAGACCCAGTACTTC.

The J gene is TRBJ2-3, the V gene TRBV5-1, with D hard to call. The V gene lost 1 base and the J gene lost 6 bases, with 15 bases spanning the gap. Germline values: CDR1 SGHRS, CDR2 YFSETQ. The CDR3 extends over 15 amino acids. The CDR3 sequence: CASSLSAPAVDTQYF. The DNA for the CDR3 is TGCGCCAGCAGCTTGTCAGCGCCGGCAGTGGATACGCAGTATTTT. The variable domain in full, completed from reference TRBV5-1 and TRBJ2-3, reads KAGVTQTPRYLIKTRGQQVTLSCSPISGHRSVSWYQQTPGQGLQFLFEYFSETQRNKGNFPGRFSGRQFSNSRSEMNVSTLELGDSALYLCASSLSAPAVDTQYFGPGTRLTVL.

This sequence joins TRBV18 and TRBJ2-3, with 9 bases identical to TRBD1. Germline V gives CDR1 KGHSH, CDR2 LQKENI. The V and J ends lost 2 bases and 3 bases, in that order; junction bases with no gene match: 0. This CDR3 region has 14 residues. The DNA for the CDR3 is TGTGCCAGCTCACCAGGACAGGGGACAGATACGCAGTATTTT. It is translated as CASSPGQGTDTQYF.

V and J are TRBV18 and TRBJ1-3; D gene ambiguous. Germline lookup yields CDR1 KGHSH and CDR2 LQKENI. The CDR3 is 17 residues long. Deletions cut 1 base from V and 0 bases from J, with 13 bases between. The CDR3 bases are TGTGCCAGCTCACCACTGAATCGAGAAAACTCTGGAAACACCATATATTTT. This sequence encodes CASSPLNRENSGNTIYF.

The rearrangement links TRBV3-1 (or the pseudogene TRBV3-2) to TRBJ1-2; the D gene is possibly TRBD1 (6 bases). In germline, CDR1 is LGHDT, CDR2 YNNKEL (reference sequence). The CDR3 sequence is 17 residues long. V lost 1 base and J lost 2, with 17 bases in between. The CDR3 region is CASSQGQGGGANYGYTF. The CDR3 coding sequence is TGTGCCAGCAGCCAAGGGCAGGGAGGGGGTGCCAACTATGGCTACACCTTC.

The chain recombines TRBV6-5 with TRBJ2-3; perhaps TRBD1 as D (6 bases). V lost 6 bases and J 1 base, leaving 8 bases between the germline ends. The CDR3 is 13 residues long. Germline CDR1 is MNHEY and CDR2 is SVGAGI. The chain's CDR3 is CASRRQGTDTQYF. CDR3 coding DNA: TGTGCCAGCAGGCGACAGGGCACAGATACGCAGTATTTT.

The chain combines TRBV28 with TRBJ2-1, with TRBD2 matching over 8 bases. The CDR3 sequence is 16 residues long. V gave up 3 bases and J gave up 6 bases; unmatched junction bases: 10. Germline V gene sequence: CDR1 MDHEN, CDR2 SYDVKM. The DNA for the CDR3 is TGTGCCAGCAGTTTCGGAGGACTAGCTGGGGGCAATGAGCAGTTCTTC. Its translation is CASSFGGLAGGNEQFF.

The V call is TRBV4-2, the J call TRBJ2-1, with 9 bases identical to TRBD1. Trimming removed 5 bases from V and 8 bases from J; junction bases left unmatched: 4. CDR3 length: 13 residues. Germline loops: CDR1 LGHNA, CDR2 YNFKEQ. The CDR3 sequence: CASSYRDRDEQFF. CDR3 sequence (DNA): TGTGCCAGCAGCTACCGGGACAGGGATGAGCAGTTCTTC.

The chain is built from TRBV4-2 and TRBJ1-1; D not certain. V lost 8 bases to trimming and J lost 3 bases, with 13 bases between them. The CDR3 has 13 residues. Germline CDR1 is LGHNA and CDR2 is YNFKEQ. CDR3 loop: CASRSSRDTEAFF. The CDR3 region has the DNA TGTGCCAGCCGTTCCTCGAGGGACACTGAAGCTTTCTTT.

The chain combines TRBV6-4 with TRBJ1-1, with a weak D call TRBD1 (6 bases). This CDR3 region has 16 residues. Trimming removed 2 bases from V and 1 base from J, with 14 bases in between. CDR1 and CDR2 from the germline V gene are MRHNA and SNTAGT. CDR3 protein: CASSDPDDRRNTEAFF. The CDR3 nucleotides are TGTGCCAGCAGTGACCCTGACGACAGGAGGAACACTGAAGCTTTCTTT.

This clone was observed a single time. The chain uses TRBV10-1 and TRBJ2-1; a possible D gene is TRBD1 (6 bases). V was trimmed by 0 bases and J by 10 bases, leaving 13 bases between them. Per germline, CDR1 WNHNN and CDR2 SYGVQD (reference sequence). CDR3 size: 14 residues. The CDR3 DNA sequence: TGCGCCAGCAGTGAGTCCCCAGGGGCCTTGGAGCAGTTCTTC. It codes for CASSESPGALEQFF.

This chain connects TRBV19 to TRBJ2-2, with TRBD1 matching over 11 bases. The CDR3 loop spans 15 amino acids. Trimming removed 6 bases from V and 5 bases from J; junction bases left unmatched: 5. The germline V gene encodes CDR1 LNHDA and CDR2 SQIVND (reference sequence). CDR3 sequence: CASRPGTGGTGELFF. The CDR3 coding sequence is TGTGCCAGTAGACCCGGGACAGGGGGGACCGGGGAGCTGTTTTTT.